One T cell receptor beta chain is described in this entry. The assay was immunoSEQ multiplex PCR, and TCRdb's table has in-frame clones only and misses some. The sample holds hundreds of thousands of clones, roughly nine tenths seen once. Adults between roughly 18 and 95 years of age took part from fewer than 30 US areas. These data belong to a study of blood T cell repertoires in COVID-19. Study-wide context: Italy, Spain and the United States were the sources of the convalescent and acute COVID-19 samples. PBMCs, B-cell-depleted T cells, or T cells were the source of the cDNA or gDNA that made up the material.

The ends were cut back, 7 bases at V and 0 bases at J, with 10 bases in the middle. Germline assignment: CDR1 LNHDA and CDR2 SQIVND (reference sequence). The CDR3 totals 14 residues. The clonotype was recovered from a woman aged 45-59 years who had been exposed to COVID-19. The chain links TRBV19 to TRBJ1-5; perhaps TRBD1 as D (5 bases). The specimen was PBMCs or T cells enriched from blood (not recorded which). CDR3 amino acids: CASTGGGSNQPQHF. The CDR3 region has the DNA TGTGCCAGTACCGGGGGGGGTAGCAATCAGCCCCAGCATTTT.